What follows is one T cell receptor beta chain and its context. Its antigen is as yet unknown. The data derive from a study of blood T cells in healthy people across ages. Overall study findings and caveats: No one knew whether donors had CMV, which possibly confounded expanded clonotype changes. Unsorted PBMCs prevented conclusive naive versus antigen-experienced comparison.

Alongside a J-beta primer mix, a sample-barcoded 5' primer served in a second PCR lasting about 7 to 11 cycles. Each cDNA molecule received a tag from a template-switch adaptor that had 12 random nucleotides. A single record per CDR3 protein comes from TCRdb applying MiXCR to the 5' RACE reads. The sample includes over a million distinct CDR3 sequences, roughly 40% of them seen just once. V gave up 5 bases and J gave up 2 bases, with 15 bases separating them. The CDR3 is 15 residues long. The specimen was blood. The receptor's source is a woman between 18 and 29 years old in good health. V is TRBV12-3 or TRBV12-4 and J is TRBJ1-2; weak D call: TRBD1 (5 bases). CDR3 in DNA: TGTGCCAGCAGTGCTAGCTTCCGGGGGAACTATGGCTACACCTTC. Translation gives CASSASFRGNYGYTF.